The clone carrying this T cell receptor beta chain was counted only a few times. What it binds is unknown. PCR amplification relied on 60 Vbeta primers (plus 13 Jbeta primers). Original processing methods: Roughly 11 million of the 60 million to 80 million unique TCR beta chains counted in a later analysis were shared. TCRdb's copy holds only in-frame clones and misses some; the assay was immunoSEQ multiplex PCR. V and J calls and clone size are copied from that table; D and trimming were computed from the DNA. Counted here are over 150,000 clones, 79% occurring once; the ten biggest clones make up approximately 1.5%. Germline loops: CDR1 PRHDT, CDR2 FYEKMQ (reference sequence). The ends were cut back, 2 bases at V and 7 bases at J, with 9 bases in the middle. CDR3 length: 13 residues. The sample comes from a study of cytomegalovirus exposure and HLA in healthy donors. Study in general: Clustering assigned about 79% of the roughly 380 genotyped donors to the Caucasian-associated ancestry cluster.

As for the donors, each was a healthy bone marrow donor. General study findings and limits: Several V segments, TRBV6-2 and TRBV6-3 among them, could not be told apart and were dropped.

This chain connects TRBV13 to TRBJ2-1; no firm D call. This clonotype was obtained from a girl aged 5-17 years in good health and CMV-seropositive. The specimen was PBMCs. The CDR3 region has the DNA TGTGCCAGCAGCTTAAGGCCGACTAATGAGCAGTTCTTC. This encodes CASSLRPTNEQFF. The entire variable domain, with the rest obtained from reference TRBV13 and TRBJ2-1, is as follows: AAGVIQSPRHLIKEKRETATLKCYPIPRHDTVYWYQQGPGQDPQFLISFYEKMQSDKGSIPDRFSAQQFSDYHSELNMSSLELGDSALYFCASSLRPTNEQFFGPGTRLTVL.